Listed below are T cell receptor beta chains from one sample, sequenced in a study of OX40 agonist ivuxolimab in advanced cancers. TCRdb's table, derived via immunoSEQ multiplex PCR, lists solely in-frame clones and lacks some. Of approximately 15,000 clones in the sample, 84% were seen once. The sample was CD4+ or CD8+ T cells sorted from blood, taken in a trial of the OX40 agonist ivuxolimab. The receptors were gathered from an adult with an advanced solid tumor such as melanoma, head and neck, liver or kidney cancer. Each CDR3 is given with its conserved first and last residue. The D gene is left open where the match is weak. Part of the rows lack a size; the others show once, few, many or a class for expanded clones.

DNA: TGTGCCAGCAGTGTTGAAGGGCAGAACACTGAAGCTTTCTTT
CDR3: CASSVEGQNTEAFF
D: NA
size: NA
V: TRBV2
J: TRBJ1-1

DNA: TGTGCCAGCACCACGGACAGGGGTAGCTATGAGCAGTTCTTC
CDR3: CASTTDRGSYEQFF
D: TRBD1
size: NA
V: TRBV28
J: TRBJ2-1

DNA: TGTGCCAGCAGCAAACAGGGAACCAACTATGGCTACACCTTC
CDR3: CASSKQGTNYGYTF
D: NA
size: NA
V: TRBV27
J: TRBJ1-2

DNA: TGTGCCAGCAGCTTAATCGTGGACAGGAACTATGGCTACACCTTC
CDR3: CASSLIVDRNYGYTF
D: TRBD1
size: NA
V: TRBV7-9
J: TRBJ1-2

DNA: TGTGCCAGCAGTTTACTAGGGGAGAGAGGCTACACCTTC
CDR3: CASSLLGERGYTF
D: NA
size: NA
V: TRBV27
J: TRBJ1-2

DNA: TGTGCCAGCAGTTTATCGTCGGGCGCCTGGGGGGGGGCCCAGCATTTT
CDR3: CASSLSSGAWGGAQHF
D: NA
size: NA
V: TRBV27
J: TRBJ1-5

DNA: TGTGCCAGCAGTTACTCTTCGGGGGATGGCTACACCTTC
CDR3: CASSYSSGDGYTF
D: NA
size: once
V: TRBV6-5
J: TRBJ1-2

DNA: TGCGCCAGCAGCCCGGGTCATGGACTAGCGGGAGGACAGCAGTTCTTC
CDR3: CASSPGHGLAGGQQFF
D: TRBD2
size: NA
V: TRBV4-3
J: TRBJ2-1

DNA: TGTGCCAGCAGCGTAGGACAGGGGCCCCCAGATACGCAGTATTTT
CDR3: CASSVGQGPPDTQYF
D: TRBD1
size: NA
V: TRBV9
J: TRBJ2-3

DNA: TGTGCCAGTAGGTGGACTAGCGGGGGTGTTATTGAGCAGTTCTTC
CDR3: CASRWTSGGVIEQFF
D: TRBD2
size: NA
V: TRBV19
J: TRBJ2-1

DNA: TGTGCCAGTAGCCTACAGGGTTGGGCCCACGAGCAGTACTTC
CDR3: CASSLQGWAHEQYF
D: NA
size: NA
V: TRBV19
J: TRBJ2-7

DNA: TGTGCCAGCAGCTTAGCTTCGGTGGACAGTGGCTACGAGCAGTACTTC
CDR3: CASSLASVDSGYEQYF
D: NA
size: NA
V: TRBV7-9
J: TRBJ2-7

DNA: TGCGCCAGCAGCCAAGATGTTCTCGGAAACACTGAAGCTTTCTTT
CDR3: CASSQDVLGNTEAFF
D: NA
size: NA
V: TRBV4-3
J: TRBJ1-1

DNA: TGTGCCAGCAGCCAGGTCCTGGGACAGCGGGTTGAAGCTTTCTTT
CDR3: CASSQVLGQRVEAFF
D: TRBD1
size: NA
V: TRBV11-2
J: TRBJ1-1

DNA: TGTGCCAGCAGTCCCCATCTCAGGGGAGAGGGTCAGCCCCAGCATTTT
CDR3: CASSPHLRGEGQPQHF
D: NA
size: NA
V: TRBV27
J: TRBJ1-5

DNA: TGCGCCAGCAGACCTTGGACAGGGAGGAACGGGGAGCTGTTTTTT
CDR3: CASRPWTGRNGELFF
D: TRBD1
size: once
V: TRBV5-1
J: TRBJ2-2

DNA: TGTGCCAGCAGCTTAAAGGGACCTAATCAGCCCCAGCATTTT
CDR3: CASSLKGPNQPQHF
D: NA
size: NA
V: TRBV6-5
J: TRBJ1-5

DNA: TGTGCCAGCACCTTTGGGACGGATCATAATGAAAAACTGTTTTTT
CDR3: CASTFGTDHNEKLFF
D: NA
size: NA
V: TRBV18
J: TRBJ1-4

DNA: TGTGCCAGCAGCTTAGCTCGGCACCCTCTGTTTTTT
CDR3: CASSLARHPLFF
D: NA
size: NA
V: TRBV7-4
J: TRBJ1-4

DNA: TGCAGCGTTGAGGAGGGGGATGGCTACACCTTC
CDR3: CSVEEGDGYTF
D: NA
size: NA
V: TRBV29-1
J: TRBJ1-2

DNA: TGTGCCAGCAGCTTGGCTGGGGAGGGGCCCTCGTCGCCCCAGCATTTT
CDR3: CASSLAGEGPSSPQHF
D: NA
size: NA
V: TRBV5-6
J: TRBJ1-5

DNA: TGTGCCAGCAGCTTTGGGCCCCTTAATTCGCCAGATACGCAGTATTTT
CDR3: CASSFGPLNSPDTQYF
D: NA
size: few
V: TRBV5-4
J: TRBJ2-3

DNA: TGTGCCAGCAGAACTAGCGGCTACGAGCAGTACTTC
CDR3: CASRTSGYEQYF
D: TRBD2
size: few
V: TRBV6-5
J: TRBJ2-7

DNA: TGTGCCAGCAGATGGAGGGGGGGTAGGGATGGCTACACCTTC
CDR3: CASRWRGGRDGYTF
D: NA
size: NA
V: TRBV5-4
J: TRBJ1-2

DNA: TGTGCCATCACCGACACCGGGGAGCTGTTTTTT
CDR3: CAITDTGELFF
D: NA
size: NA
V: TRBV6-1
J: TRBJ2-2

DNA: TGCGCCAGCAGCGACAGGGGCTTGACTGAAAAACTGTTTTTT
CDR3: CASSDRGLTEKLFF
D: TRBD1
size: NA
V: TRBV5-1
J: TRBJ1-4

DNA: TGTGCCAGCAGCTTGAGGGGTCGGACCTACGAGCAGTACTTC
CDR3: CASSLRGRTYEQYF
D: NA
size: NA
V: TRBV5-4
J: TRBJ2-7

DNA: TGTGCCAGCAGCATACGGCCGGGACAGGCGACCTACGAGCAGTACTTC
CDR3: CASSIRPGQATYEQYF
D: TRBD1
size: NA
V: TRBV9
J: TRBJ2-7

DNA: TGTGCCAGCAGCCCCCGGGTCCTTCAGGGTGAGCAGTTCTTC
CDR3: CASSPRVLQGEQFF
D: NA
size: NA
V: TRBV7-2
J: TRBJ2-1

DNA: TGTGCCAGCAGCTTAGGACAGGGGTCTAGCACAGATACGCAGTATTTT
CDR3: CASSLGQGSSTDTQYF
D: TRBD1
size: NA
V: TRBV7-2
J: TRBJ2-3

DNA: TGTGCCAGCAGCCTGCCGGGCTACGAGCAGTACTTC
CDR3: CASSLPGYEQYF
D: NA
size: NA
V: TRBV25-1
J: TRBJ2-7

DNA: TGTGCCAGTAGTACTAGTCCTGGGAGCTACGAGCAGTACTTC
CDR3: CASSTSPGSYEQYF
D: NA
size: NA
V: TRBV19
J: TRBJ2-7

DNA: TGTGCCAGCAGTTCCCCGGACGGGGTATATTCAGATACGCAGTATTTT
CDR3: CASSSPDGVYSDTQYF
D: NA
size: NA
V: TRBV6-5
J: TRBJ2-3

DNA: TGTGCCAGCAGTCAGAGCTCTGGAAACACCATATATTTT
CDR3: CASSQSSGNTIYF
D: NA
size: NA
V: TRBV9
J: TRBJ1-3

DNA: TGTGCCAGCAGTTCCGGGACTAGCGGGAGAGGGCTCTACAATGAGCAGTTCTTC
CDR3: CASSSGTSGRGLYNEQFF
D: TRBD2
size: NA
V: TRBV28
J: TRBJ2-1

DNA: TGTGCCAGCAGTGATACAGGGGACCCGTTCTTC
CDR3: CASSDTGDPFF
D: TRBD1
size: NA
V: TRBV6-1
J: TRBJ2-1

DNA: TGTGCCAGCAGCCCAAGGGATGCCACTGAAGCTTTCTTT
CDR3: CASSPRDATEAFF
D: NA
size: NA
V: TRBV7-9
J: TRBJ1-1

DNA: TGTGCCAGCAGTTCCCGACTAGCGGGGGGCGAGCAGTACTTC
CDR3: CASSSRLAGGEQYF
D: TRBD2
size: NA
V: TRBV28
J: TRBJ2-7

DNA: TGTGCCAGCAGCCGGGACAGTTGGGGCACAGATACGCAGTATTTT
CDR3: CASSRDSWGTDTQYF
D: TRBD1
size: few
V: TRBV5-6
J: TRBJ2-3

DNA: TGTGCTAGCAGCCCGGGACTAGCGGGGGTTGGGTATGAGCAGTTCTTC
CDR3: CASSPGLAGVGYEQFF
D: TRBD2
size: NA
V: TRBV7-7
J: TRBJ2-1

DNA: TGTGCCAGTAGTATAGTGCCCCCGGCGCCGAAGGCTTCGCTGAGTAAGACCCAGTACTTC
CDR3: CASSIVPPAPKASLSKTQYF
D: NA
size: NA
V: TRBV19
J: TRBJ2-5

DNA: TGTGCCAGCAGTGATGATACTAGCGGGGGGTGGGCAGATACGCAGTATTTT
CDR3: CASSDDTSGGWADTQYF
D: TRBD2
size: NA
V: TRBV2
J: TRBJ2-3

DNA: TGTGCCTGGAGTGTAATGGCTAGCGGGTTAAGACCGGCCTACGAGCAGTACTTC
CDR3: CAWSVMASGLRPAYEQYF
D: TRBD2
size: NA
V: TRBV30
J: TRBJ2-7

DNA: TGTGCCAGCAGTTTAGTGGGGGATGAGCAGTACTTC
CDR3: CASSLVGDEQYF
D: NA
size: NA
V: TRBV27
J: TRBJ2-7

DNA: TGTGCCAGCAGCTTAGCGATTTACAGCACAGATACGCAGTATTTT
CDR3: CASSLAIYSTDTQYF
D: NA
size: NA
V: TRBV7-9
J: TRBJ2-3

DNA: TGTGCCAGCAGCGTAGGATCAGGGACCTACGAGCAGTACTTC
CDR3: CASSVGSGTYEQYF
D: NA
size: once
V: TRBV9
J: TRBJ2-7

DNA: TGTGCCAGCAGCTGGACAGGTGGCGGCCGCGGGGAGCTGTTTTTT
CDR3: CASSWTGGGRGELFF
D: TRBD1
size: NA
V: TRBV5-5
J: TRBJ2-2

DNA: TGCGCCAGCAGTGAGAGCGGCAGCCCCAGGGATGGCTACACCTTC
CDR3: CASSESGSPRDGYTF
D: NA
size: once
V: TRBV10-2
J: TRBJ1-2

DNA: TGTGCCAGCAGCTTGGCAGCGGAAACCGGGGAGCTGTTTTTT
CDR3: CASSLAAETGELFF
D: NA
size: NA
V: TRBV5-6
J: TRBJ2-2

DNA: TGTGCCTGGAGTGTCGGGTTGGGGACAGATACGCAGTATTTT
CDR3: CAWSVGLGTDTQYF
D: NA
size: NA
V: TRBV30
J: TRBJ2-3

DNA: TGTGCCATCCAGACAGGGAACACTGAAGCTTTCTTT
CDR3: CAIQTGNTEAFF
D: NA
size: NA
V: TRBV10-3
J: TRBJ1-1

DNA: TGTGCCAGCAGCGCGGACGGTGCCTACGAGCAGTACTTC
CDR3: CASSADGAYEQYF
D: NA
size: NA
V: TRBV9
J: TRBJ2-7

DNA: TGTGCCAGCAGACTAGCGGGAGTAAACGAGCAGTACTTC
CDR3: CASRLAGVNEQYF
D: TRBD2
size: NA
V: TRBV27
J: TRBJ2-7

DNA: TGTGCCAGCAGCGTATTGGCTAGCGGGCCGACCTACGAGCAGTACTTC
CDR3: CASSVLASGPTYEQYF
D: TRBD2
size: NA
V: TRBV9
J: TRBJ2-7

DNA: TGCGCCAGCAGCCAAGGTCCCGGGACTACAAACTACGAGCAGTACTTC
CDR3: CASSQGPGTTNYEQYF
D: TRBD2
size: NA
V: TRBV4-1
J: TRBJ2-7

DNA: TGTGCCAGCAGTGAATCGTCGGACCCCCGAGGCTACACCTTC
CDR3: CASSESSDPRGYTF
D: NA
size: few
V: TRBV2
J: TRBJ1-2

DNA: TGTGCCAGCAGCTTATTCCTCCCCCGGGCTAGCGGGGGGGCGGATGAGCAGTTCTTC
CDR3: CASSLFLPRASGGADEQFF
D: TRBD2
size: few
V: TRBV7-3
J: TRBJ2-1

DNA: TGCAGCGTTGAAGATCTTTTTAGCGGGAGGGCCGGTGTAGAGACCCAGTACTTC
CDR3: CSVEDLFSGRAGVETQYF
D: TRBD2
size: NA
V: TRBV29-1
J: TRBJ2-5

DNA: TGTGCCAGTAGTATGGGGGGAAAAGGCACAGATACGCAGTATTTT
CDR3: CASSMGGKGTDTQYF
D: NA
size: NA
V: TRBV19
J: TRBJ2-3

DNA: TGTGCCAGCAGCTTAGGCGGGAGGGCCGCAGATACGCAGTATTTT
CDR3: CASSLGGRAADTQYF
D: TRBD2
size: NA
V: TRBV7-2
J: TRBJ2-3